The clone carrying this T cell receptor (beta chain) was observed once. This specimen belongs to a study of blood T cell repertoires in COVID-19. In the study overall: Whether acute or convalescent, the COVID-19 samples came from the United States, Italy and Spain.

In the study's own analysis: How many nucleated cells were present was estimated from reference gene primer amplification. The table came from immunoSEQ multiplex PCR; TCRdb's copy has only in-frame clones and leaves some out. The V and J calls and clone size are taken from that table; D and trimming were inferred from the DNA. The table records about 290,000 clones, approximately 90% of them present only once. Per germline, CDR1 GTSNPN and CDR2 SVGIG (reference sequence). The CDR3 is 13 residues long. Trimming cost V 3 bases and J 7 bases, with 15 bases left between them. The source of this sequence is a woman in her 30s with active or convalescent COVID-19. V usage is TRBV30 and J usage is TRBJ2-5; a possible D gene is TRBD2 (5 bases). Sequencing input: peripheral blood. CDR3 region: CAWREEPGWTQYF. CDR3 sequence (DNA): TGTGCCTGGAGGGAGGAACCGGGGTGGACCCAGTACTTC. Full variable domain (missing parts from reference TRBV30 and TRBJ2-5): SQTIHQWPATLVQPVGSPLSLECTVEGTSNPNLYWYRQAAGRGLQLLFYSVGIGQISSEVPQNLSASRPQDRQFILSSKKLLLSDSGFYLCAWREEPGWTQYFGPGTRLLVL.